The 26 T cell receptor beta chains below all came from one sample that was sequenced in a study of control samples from healthy donors and cancer patients. The repertoire was sequenced with immunoSEQ multiplex PCR; TCRdb's copy has only in-frame clones and lacks some. The sample contains 55,000 to 80,000 clones, approximately 89% of which appear only once. Sequencing input: PBMCs. These receptors came from a man in his 60s with colorectal cancer.

The rearrangement links TRBV4-1 to TRBJ1-4, with D unresolved. CDR3 length equals 16 residues. CDR1 and CDR2 (germline): MGHRA, YSYEKL. The V end lost 4 bases, the J end lost 4 bases, and 16 bases lay between the germline ends. The CDR3 DNA sequence: TGCGCCAGCAGCCGAAGGCCCGGGGATGATAATGAAAAACTGTTTTTT. It yields the protein CASSRRPGDDNEKLFF.

This clone has just a few counts. The CDR3 DNA reads as TGTGCCAGCAGCCCTACCCCAGGGAGGACCGGGGAGCTGTTTTTT. This translates into CASSPTPGRTGELFF. V is TRBV7-9 and J is TRBJ2-2; weak D call: TRBD2 (6 bases). CDR1 is SEHNR and CDR2 is FQNEAQ in the germline V gene (reference sequence). V was trimmed by 5 bases and J by 5 bases, leaving 15 bases between them. The CDR3 covers 15 residues.

The V and J genes are TRBV9 and TRBJ2-3; D not resolved. The germline V gene has CDR1 SGDLS and CDR2 YYNGEE. CDR3 length: 15 residues. V was trimmed by 1 base and J by 0 bases, leaving 9 bases between them. The CDR3 reads CASSVQGISTDTQYF. In DNA, the CDR3 is TGTGCCAGCAGCGTACAAGGCATAAGCACAGATACGCAGTATTTT.

This rearrangement joins TRBV7-9 to TRBJ2-5; perhaps TRBD1 as D (6 bases). Germline CDR1 is SEHNR and CDR2 is FQNEAQ (reference sequence). Trimming took 1 base from V and 5 from J, leaving 17 bases between them. The CDR3 runs to 16 residues. The CDR3 coding sequence is TGTGCCAGCAGCTTAGTTGCAGGGGTGGGGATCGAGACCCAGTACTTC. It codes for CASSLVAGVGIETQYF.

The CDR3 loop is CASSPRFQTGNNSPLHF. The CDR3 DNA follows: TGTGCCAGCTCACCACGGTTTCAGACAGGGAATAATTCACCCCTCCACTTT. The rearrangement links TRBV18 to TRBJ1-6, with TRBD1 matching over 7 bases. There are 17 residues in the CDR3. The V segment lost 1 base and the J segment 5 bases; nucleotides outside the gene matches: 8. Germline-derived CDR1 and CDR2 are KGHSH and LQKENI.

The chain carries TRBV9 and TRBJ2-5, with 7 bases aligning to TRBD1. The CDR3 is made up of 13 amino acids. CDR1 SGDLS and CDR2 YYNGEE come from the germline V gene. After removal of 1 base from V and 3 bases from J, the junction contained 0 bases not matched to a gene. CDR3 in DNA: TGTGCCAGCAGCGTACAGGGGGAAGAGACCCAGTACTTC. Residues: CASSVQGEETQYF.

This clone has a single count. The chain has TRBV7-3 and TRBJ2-2; unclear D gene. The V gene's germline CDR1 is SGHTA and CDR2 FQGTGA. This CDR3 has 15 amino acids. V was pared by 0 bases and J by 5 bases, with 10 bases between. The CDR3 DNA follows: TGTGCCAGCAGCTTAACAGGGCGAGGTACCGGGGAGCTGTTTTTT. It encodes CASSLTGRGTGELFF.

The chain carries TRBV7-9 and TRBJ2-2; D might be TRBD2 (6 bases). The CDR3 spans 13 residues. Germline-derived CDR1 and CDR2 are SEHNR and FQNEAQ (reference sequence). V dropped 6 bases and J dropped 6 bases, with 11 bases sitting between them. CDR3 protein: CASRHSGSGELFF. The DNA for the CDR3 is TGTGCCAGCAGACATAGCGGTTCCGGGGAGCTGTTTTTT. Full variable domain (outside the CDR3, taken from reference TRBV7-9 and TRBJ2-2): DTGVSQNPRHKITKRGQNVTFRCDPISEHNRLYWYRQTLGQGPEFLTYFQNEAQLEKSRLLSDRFSAERPKGSFSTLEIQRTEQGDSAMYLCASRHSGSGELFFGEGSRLTVL.

The chain links TRBV28 to TRBJ2-7; D is unclear. The CDR3 runs 16 residues. V shed 5 bases and J shed 1 base, with 18 bases lying between them. Germline CDR1 reads MDHEN; CDR2 reads SYDVKM. The CDR3 sequence is CASSNPIFDRSYEQYF. The CDR3 region has the DNA TGTGCCAGCAGTAATCCCATATTTGACCGGTCCTACGAGCAGTACTTC. The full variable domain, its missing parts supplied by reference TRBV28 and TRBJ2-7, is DVKVTQSSRYLVKRTGEKVFLECVQDMDHENMFWYRQDPGLGLRLIYFSYDVKMKEKGDIPEGYSVSREKKERFSLILESASTNQTSMYLCASSNPIFDRSYEQYFGPGTRLTVT.

V gene TRBV19 combines with J gene TRBJ1-2; 9 bases are shared with TRBD1. The germline gives CDR1 LNHDA, CDR2 SQIVND (reference sequence). The CDR3 contains 14 residues. V lost 4 bases to trimming and J lost 7 bases; unmatched junction nucleotides: 7. The CDR3 DNA reads TGTGCCAGTAGTAGACAGGGGGAGAGTTTTGGCTACACCTTC. Its protein product is CASSRQGESFGYTF.

As concerns this clone: Within the sample, other DNA sequences also encode this same CDR3. The chain links TRBV4-3 to TRBJ1-3, with a tentative D call TRBD1 (6 bases). The V gene's germline CDR1 is LGHNA and CDR2 YSLEER. The CDR3 totals 16 residues. V was clipped by 3 bases and J by 2 bases, with 14 bases between them. CDR3 DNA sequence: TGCGCCAGCAGCCAGGACGGGGGGGGCCCTGGAAACACCATATATTTT. As protein: CASSQDGGGPGNTIYF.

The V and J genes are TRBV30 and TRBJ1-6; D is uncertain. The CDR3 runs 11 residues. Trimming pared 7 bases from V and 7 bases from J, leaving 8 bases between. The germline gives CDR1 GTSNPN, CDR2 SVGIG (reference sequence). The CDR3 loop reads CASGENSPLHF. The CDR3 DNA sequence: TGTGCCTCCGGAGAAAATTCACCCCTCCACTTT.

This chain links TRBV7-2 with TRBJ2-7; D is ambiguous. The germline CDR1 and CDR2 sequences are SGHTA and FQGNSA. The CDR3 totals 11 residues. V lost 5 bases, J lost 5 bases, and 7 bases lay in between. CDR3 bases: TGTGCCAGCAGCCCCGGGCACGAGCAGTACTTC. Residues: CASSPGHEQYF.

V and J are TRBV5-6 and TRBJ2-2; the D is unclear. Germline values: CDR1 SGHDT, CDR2 YYEEEE. CDR3 size: 12 residues. Trimming left V 4 bases short and J 7 bases short, with 8 bases between. The CDR3 DNA reads TGTGCCAGCAGCCCCCTATACGGGGAGCTGTTTTTT. Its translation: CASSPLYGELFF.

V gene TRBV6-6 combines with J gene TRBJ1-2; tentatively, D is TRBD1 (6 bases). Germline CDR1 and CDR2: MNHNY and SVGAGI (reference sequence). The V gene lost 6 bases and the J gene lost 7 bases, with 15 bases spanning the gap. The CDR3 runs to 13 residues. The CDR3 DNA is TGTGCCAGCAGCGCTGGGGGGCCCTCTGGCTACACCTTC. This gives the protein CASSAGGPSGYTF.

The rearrangement links TRBV5-4 to TRBJ1-3; 8 nucleotides line up with TRBD1. The CDR3 runs to 17 residues. V gave up 3 bases and J gave up 1 base; unmatched junction bases: 9. Germline V CDR1 and CDR2: SGHNT, YYREEE (reference sequence). Written as DNA, the CDR3 is TGTGCCAGCAGCTCCGGACAGGGTGGGGGGTCTGGAAACACCATATATTTT. It codes for CASSSGQGGGSGNTIYF.

J is TRBJ1-3 and V is TRBV29-1, with D uncertain. Between the trimmed V and J ends, which lost 7 bases and 0 bases, there was a span of 10 bases. The V gene's germline CDR1 is SQVTM and CDR2 ANQGSEA. The CDR3 totals 13 residues. The CDR3 DNA reads as TGCAGCGCATCGGGCTACTCTGGAAACACCATATATTTT. This translates into CSASGYSGNTIYF.

V gene TRBV19 combines with J gene TRBJ2-3; 9 nucleotides align to TRBD2. The CDR3 has 15 amino acids. The germline gives CDR1 LNHDA, CDR2 SQIVND (reference sequence). V lost 6 bases, J lost 1 base, and 5 bases stayed unmatched. The CDR3 DNA follows: TGTGCCAGTAGCACCTTAGCGGGGGGCACAGATACGCAGTATTTT. Translating gives CASSTLAGGTDTQYF. Full variable domain (outside the CDR3, taken from reference TRBV19 and TRBJ2-3): DGGITQSPKYLFRKEGQNVTLSCEQNLNHDAMYWYRQDPGQGLRLIYYSQIVNDFQKGDIAEGYSVSREKKESFPLTVTSAQKNPTAFYLCASSTLAGGTDTQYFGPGTRLTVL.

The rearrangement uses TRBV4-1 and TRBJ2-1; 10 positions agree with TRBD1. CDR1 is MGHRA and CDR2 is YSYEKL in the germline V gene. V was pared by 2 bases and J by 2 bases, with 12 bases of the junction left unmatched. CDR3 length: 19 amino acids. The CDR3 region has the DNA TGCGCCAGCAGCCAATCCGCGACAGGGGGCTCTGGGGCCTACAATGAGCAGTTCTTC. Protein product: CASSQSATGGSGAYNEQFF.

This sequence joins TRBV5-5 and TRBJ2-2; D possibly corresponds to TRBD2 (7 bases). The V end was cut by 0 bases, the J end by 3 bases, with 9 bases between. The CDR3 contains 15 residues. The germline V gene has CDR1 SGHKS and CDR2 YYEKEE (reference sequence). The CDR3 sequence is CASSLEGGYTGELFF. As DNA, the CDR3 is TGTGCCAGCAGCTTGGAGGGGGGGTACACCGGGGAGCTGTTTTTT. Full variable domain (outside the CDR3, taken from reference TRBV5-5 and TRBJ2-2): DAGVTQSPTHLIKTRGQQVTLRCSPISGHKSVSWYQQVLGQGPQFIFQYYEKEERGRGNFPDRFSARQFPNYSSELNVNALLLGDSALYLCASSLEGGYTGELFFGEGSRLTVL.

This clone was recorded once. The V call is TRBV19, the J call TRBJ2-7; 8 positions agree with TRBD1. Germline trimming cut 1 base from V and 4 bases from J; bases unmatched to any gene: 6. CDR3 length equals 15 residues. Germline CDR1 LNHDA, CDR2 SQIVND (reference sequence). CDR3 sequence reads: CASSIGARGRYEQYF. In nucleotides, the CDR3 is TGTGCCAGTAGTATAGGGGCCAGGGGGCGTTACGAGCAGTACTTC.

The CDR3 protein is CASRSLGTGPMGRPLHF. The CDR3 nucleotides read TGTGCCAGCAGATCATTAGGGACAGGACCCATGGGAAGGCCCCTCCACTTT. The chain recombines TRBV27 with TRBJ1-6, with 8 bases that match TRBD1. CDR3 length equals 17 residues. The trim removed 6 bases at V and 13 bases at J, leaving 20 bases unmatched. Germline V gene lookup returns CDR1 MNHEY and CDR2 SMNVEV (reference sequence).

V usage is TRBV3-1 (or the pseudogene TRBV3-2) and J usage is TRBJ2-3; a weak D match, TRBD2 (7 bases). Trimming took off 1 base at V and 2 bases at J, with 22 bases between the two ends. There are 19 residues in the CDR3. Germline assignment: CDR1 LGHDT and CDR2 YNNKEL (reference sequence). The CDR3 DNA reads as TGTGCCAGCAGCCAAGGGGGGGGGCCGGGACGGGGTGTCACAGATACGCAGTATTTT. Translating gives CASSQGGGPGRGVTDTQYF.

The chain has TRBV2 and TRBJ1-2; 9 nucleotides match TRBD1. The CDR3 is 14 residues long. Germline assignment: CDR1 SNHLY and CDR2 FYNNEI. V trimming: 6 bases; J trimming: 3 bases; junction bases outside the gene matches: 5. The CDR3 reads CASSRTGEDYGYTF. In DNA, the CDR3 is TGTGCCAGCAGCAGGACAGGGGAGGACTATGGCTACACCTTC. Supplemented by reference TRBV2 and TRBJ1-2, the full variable domain reads EPEVTQTPSHQVTQMGQEVILRCVPISNHLYFYWYRQILGQKVEFLVSFYNNEISEKSEIFDDQFSVERPDGSNFTLKIRSTKLEDSAMYFCASSRTGEDYGYTFGSGTRLTVV.

The chain has TRBV7-8 and TRBJ2-1; tentatively, D is TRBD1 or TRBD2 (5 bases each). The germline V and J ends were trimmed by 1 base and 6 bases, with 10 bases remaining between them. CDR1 and CDR2 (germline): SGHVS, FQNEAQ. This CDR3 spans 14 amino acids. The CDR3 DNA follows: TGTGCCAGCAGCTTAGAGGCCGGGGCCAATGAGCAGTTCTTC. As protein: CASSLEAGANEQFF.

This chain joins TRBV6-2 or TRBV6-3 and TRBJ2-7; no clear D gene. The germline V gene has CDR1 MNHEY and CDR2 SVGEGT. The CDR3 runs 12 residues. Trimming took off 6 bases at V and 2 bases at J, with 8 bases between the two ends. The CDR3 region has the DNA TGTGCCAGCAGCCGGACCACCTACGAGCAGTACTTC. Translating gives CASSRTTYEQYF.